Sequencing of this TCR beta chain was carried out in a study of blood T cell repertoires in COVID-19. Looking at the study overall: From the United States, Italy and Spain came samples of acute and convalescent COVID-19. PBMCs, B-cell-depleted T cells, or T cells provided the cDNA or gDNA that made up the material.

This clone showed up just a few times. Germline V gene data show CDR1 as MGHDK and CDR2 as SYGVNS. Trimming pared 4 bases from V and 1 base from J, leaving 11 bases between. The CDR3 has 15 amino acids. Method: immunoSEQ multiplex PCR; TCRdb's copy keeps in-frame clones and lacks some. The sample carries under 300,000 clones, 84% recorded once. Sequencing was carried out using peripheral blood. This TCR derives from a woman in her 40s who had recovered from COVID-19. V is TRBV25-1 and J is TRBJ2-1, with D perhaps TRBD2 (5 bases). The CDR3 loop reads CASSAGSGSYNEQFF. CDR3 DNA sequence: TGTGCCAGCAGTGCGGGGAGCGGATCCTACAATGAGCAGTTCTTC.